Below, 22 T cell receptor beta chains from the same sample are listed, as sequenced in a study of blood T cells in healthy people across ages. The use of a sample-barcoded 5' primer and a J-beta primer mix characterized a second PCR of roughly 7 to 11 cycles. TCRdb fed the 5' RACE reads into MiXCR, producing one record per CDR3 protein. The sample includes about 800,000 distinct CDR3 sequences, about 62% of them seen just once. Sequencing used blood. Every receptor here comes from a man aged 30 to 39 in good health.

The V gene is TRBV3-1, the J gene TRBJ2-7, with D unclear. The CDR3 totals 15 residues. CDR1 and CDR2 (germline): LGHDT, YNNKEL (reference sequence). V was shortened by 1 base and J by 7 bases, with 17 bases between the two germline ends. The CDR3: CASSQVSNRNNEQYF. The CDR3 region has the DNA TGTGCCAGCAGCCAAGTGAGTAACAGAAACAATGAGCAGTACTTC.

The chain has TRBV9 and TRBJ2-1; 9 positions match TRBD2. J was trimmed by 4 bases and V by 4 bases; bases with no gene match: 9. The germline gives CDR1 SGDLS, CDR2 YYNGEE. The CDR3 covers 16 residues. For the CDR3, the DNA is TGTGCCAGCAGCCTACAACTGACTAGCGGATACAATGAGCAGTTCTTC. Protein sequence: CASSLQLTSGYNEQFF.

This chain links TRBV29-1 with TRBJ2-1; the D is unclear. CDR1 SQVTM and CDR2 ANQGSEA come from the germline V gene. This CDR3 comprises 12 residues. V shed 6 bases and J shed 4 bases, with 10 bases lying between them. This CDR3 reads CSVRLGYNEQFF. The CDR3 DNA reads as TGCAGCGTCCGCTTAGGATACAATGAGCAGTTCTTC.

The V and J genes are TRBV2 and TRBJ2-7, with no clear D. The CDR3 runs to 13 residues. V was clipped by 6 bases and J by 1 base, with 10 bases between them. Per the germline V gene, CDR1 is SNHLY and CDR2 is FYNNEI. CDR3 residues: CASRGWASYEQYF. The CDR3 bases are TGTGCCAGCAGAGGGTGGGCTTCCTACGAGCAGTACTTC.

This clonotype was seen a few times. This rearrangement joins TRBV6-5 to TRBJ2-5, with D possibly being TRBD1 or TRBD2 (5 bases each). CDR1 and CDR2 (germline): MNHEY, SVGAGI. The V gene lost 5 bases and the J gene lost 5 bases, with 15 bases spanning the gap. CDR3 length: 14 residues. This CDR3 is CASSPGPHPETQYF. The CDR3 nucleotides read TGTGCCAGCAGTCCGGGACCACACCCCGAGACCCAGTACTTC.

This chain links TRBV20-1 with TRBJ1-1; D possibly corresponds to TRBD1 (5 bases). Looked up from germline, CDR1 is DFQATT and CDR2 is SNEGSKA (reference sequence). The V end lost 5 bases, the J end lost 3 bases, and 16 bases lay between the germline ends. This CDR3 is 14 amino acids long. CDR3 sequence reads: CSALPTRGDTEAFF. CDR3 coding DNA: TGCAGTGCTCTCCCGACACGAGGGGACACTGAAGCTTTCTTT.

The chain couples TRBV6-9 to TRBJ2-7, with 11 bases that match TRBD2. The length of the CDR3 is 17 residues. From germline, CDR1 is MNHGY and CDR2 SVAAGI. Trimming at V came to 4 bases and at J to 1 base, leaving 9 bases not matched to a gene. CDR3 region: CASSWSGLAVISYEQYF. CDR3 in DNA: TGTGCCAGCAGTTGGTCGGGACTAGCGGTTATTTCCTACGAGCAGTACTTC.

The V call is TRBV20-1, the J call TRBJ2-7, with D perhaps given as TRBD1 or TRBD2 (5 bases each). Germline CDR1 DFQATT, CDR2 SNEGSKA (reference sequence). There are 14 residues in the CDR3. The V end was cut by 5 bases, the J end by 1 base, with 15 bases between. DNA for the CDR3: TGCAGTGCTTCGGACTGGGGGTTGTCCTACGAGCAGTACTTC. Translated: CSASDWGLSYEQYF.

This chain uses TRBV29-1 with TRBJ2-2; D may correspond to TRBD1 or TRBD2 (5 bases each). Germline values: CDR1 SQVTM, CDR2 ANQGSEA. The CDR3 is made up of 14 amino acids. V was pared by 6 bases and J by 4 bases, with 15 bases between. The CDR3 DNA reads TGCAGCGTCGTCAGGGACCGGAGCACCGGGGAGCTGTTTTTT. It is translated as CSVVRDRSTGELFF.

The chain uses TRBV7-9 and TRBJ1-5, with D possibly TRBD1 on 6 matching bases. Germline CDR1 and CDR2: SEHNR and FQNEAQ (reference sequence). This CDR3 is built from 15 residues. V lost 5 bases and J lost 3, with 14 bases in between. CDR3 coding DNA: TGTGCCAGCAGCCCACAGGGAGTTTACAATCAGCCCCAGCATTTT. This gives the protein CASSPQGVYNQPQHF.

The chain carries TRBV6-2 or TRBV6-3 and TRBJ2-5; 7 bases are a match to TRBD2. The DNA end lines up better with TRBJ2-7; the J call may be wrong. CDR3 length: 15 residues. The germline CDR1 and CDR2 sequences are MNHEY and SVGEGT. CDR3 residues: CASSYSSSGLYEQYF. The CDR3 DNA reads TGTGCCAGCAGTTACTCGTCTAGCGGACTCTACGAGCAGTACTTC.

The genes are TRBV2 and TRBJ2-1; possible D gene TRBD1, 6 bases. CDR3 size: 13 residues. The germline CDR1 and CDR2 sequences are SNHLY and FYNNEI. V was trimmed by 4 bases and J by 8 bases, leaving 12 bases between them. The CDR3 region has the DNA TGTGCCAGCAGTGGACAGGTGTTCGATGAGCAGTTCTTC. It codes for CASSGQVFDEQFF.

The chain recombines TRBV6-2 or TRBV6-3 with TRBJ2-4, with TRBD2 identical over 8 bases. Trimming took 5 bases from V and 13 from J; bases not matched to a gene: 7. Germline-derived CDR1 and CDR2 are MNHEY and SVGEGT. The CDR3 sequence is 12 residues long. The CDR3: CASSPWTSQQYF. DNA for the CDR3: TGTGCCAGCAGTCCGTGGACTAGCCAGCAGTACTTC.

The genes are TRBV20-1 and TRBJ1-2, with TRBD1 matching over 8 bases. The germline V gene encodes CDR1 DFQATT and CDR2 SNEGSKA (reference sequence). This CDR3 is 12 amino acids long. The CDR3 nucleotides read TGCGGAGGCGGGCAGGGGGCGGATGGCTACACCTTC. It is translated as CGGGQGADGYTF.

This clonotype appeared a single time. The genes are TRBV20-1 and TRBJ2-1; D gene uncertain. Germline-derived CDR1 and CDR2 are DFQATT and SNEGSKA (reference sequence). Trimming shortened V by 1 base and J by 4 bases, and 14 bases separated the two germline ends. This CDR3 comprises 15 residues. CDR3 protein: CSARAPRSPYNEQFF. CDR3 sequence (DNA): TGCAGTGCTAGAGCTCCGCGGTCCCCATACAATGAGCAGTTCTTC.

CDR3 bases: TGTGCCAGCAGCAACGGGATTACAGGGGAGGGCTCCTACGAGCAGTACTTC. Its translation: CASSNGITGEGSYEQYF. The chain employs TRBV21-1 and TRBJ2-7; the tabulated D call, TRBD1, remains unverified against the DNA. TRBV21-1 is noted as a pseudogene. This CDR3 has 17 residues.

This chain connects TRBV2 to TRBJ2-7; TRBD1 matches 8 bases. Trimming cost V 2 bases and J 3 bases; bases outside gene matches: 6. There are 15 residues in the CDR3. Per the germline V gene, CDR1 is SNHLY and CDR2 is FYNNEI. The CDR3 is CASSEWGQAGYEQYF. Here the CDR3 DNA reads TGTGCCAGCAGTGAATGGGGACAGGCGGGCTACGAGCAGTACTTC.

This chain uses TRBV15 with TRBJ2-2; a possible D gene is TRBD1 (6 bases). V lost 5 bases, J lost 7 bases, and 14 bases lay in between. The CDR3 sequence is 14 residues long. Germline assignment: CDR1 LNHNV and CDR2 YYDKDF (reference sequence). This CDR3 is CATSPRPQGGELFF. The CDR3 DNA reads TGTGCCACCAGCCCCAGACCACAGGGCGGGGAGCTGTTTTTT.

This clonotype was seen just once. V usage is TRBV20-1 and J usage is TRBJ2-7; 7 nucleotides line up with TRBD2. The V segment lost 0 bases and the J segment 3 bases; nucleotides outside the gene matches: 5. The CDR3 is 14 residues long. Looked up from germline, CDR1 is DFQATT and CDR2 is SNEGSKA (reference sequence). DNA of the CDR3: TGCAGTGCTAGAGACTGGCGGGAGATCTACGAGCAGTACTTC. Its translation is CSARDWREIYEQYF.

Points on this clonotype: A junction end diverges from the germline sequence, so it may reflect a read error. The chain couples TRBV12-3 or TRBV12-4 to TRBJ1-5; 8 nucleotides match TRBD1. The CDR3 covers 14 residues. The CDR3 DNA sequence: TGTGCCAGCAGGTTAGGGACAGGTAATCAGCCCCAGCATTTT. This sequence encodes CASRLGTGNQPQHF.

J is TRBJ1-5 and V is TRBV12-3 or TRBV12-4, with D possibly TRBD1 on 5 matching bases. CDR3 size: 13 residues. The germline V and J ends were trimmed by 4 bases and 6 bases, with 10 bases remaining between them. CDR3 in DNA: TGTGCCAGCAGTTATGGGGGATTTCAGCCCCAGCATTTT. Translation: CASSYGGFQPQHF.

The rearrangement links TRBV6-5 to TRBJ2-7; tentative D call: TRBD2 (5 bases). The CDR3 covers 15 residues. Germline assignment: CDR1 MNHEY and CDR2 SVGAGI. V lost 6 bases to trimming and J lost 5 bases, with 20 bases between them. CDR3 protein: CASSSPGVGLDEQYF. CDR3 coding DNA: TGTGCCAGCAGCTCCCCCGGGGTAGGGTTGGACGAGCAGTACTTC.